The 25 T cell receptor beta chains below were found in one sample sequenced in a study of PD-L1 blockade in urothelial cancer. TCRdb keeps only in-frame clones here, not all; method: immunoSEQ multiplex PCR. The data show tens of thousands of clones, over 75% seen once. Sequenced material: PBMCs, taken around atezolizumab (anti-PD-L1) treatment. Source of these receptors: a man between 65 and 85 years old with urothelial cancer.

The chain couples TRBV5-1 to TRBJ1-4, with D maybe TRBD1 (5 bases). The V gene lost 6 bases and the J gene lost 5 bases, with 17 bases spanning the gap. CDR1 SGHRS and CDR2 YFSETQ come from the germline V gene. This CDR3 has 15 residues. For the CDR3, the DNA is TGCGCCAGCACAGTGGGTGCAGGGAAGAATGAAAAACTGTTTTTT. It codes for CASTVGAGKNEKLFF.

The chain has TRBV28 and TRBJ1-2, with 9 bases fitting TRBD1. Germline assignment: CDR1 MDHEN and CDR2 SYDVKM. With V trimmed by 7 bases and J by 7 bases, 7 bases remained unmatched. This CDR3 has 13 residues. CDR3 in amino acids: CASTTGGAGGYTF. The CDR3 DNA reads TGTGCCAGCACTACAGGGGGCGCTGGTGGCTACACCTTC.

The V gene is TRBV6-6, the J gene TRBJ2-3; 11 bases are a match to TRBD1. V gave up 6 bases and J gave up 5 bases; unmatched junction bases: 7. Germline CDR1 MNHNY, CDR2 SVGAGI (reference sequence). The CDR3 spans 15 residues. The CDR3 protein is CASRPGQGVLDTQYF. In nucleotides, the CDR3 is TGTGCCAGCAGACCGGGACAGGGGGTTTTAGATACGCAGTATTTT.

V is TRBV11-3 and J is TRBJ2-1; 7 positions match TRBD1. Trimming removed 5 bases from V and 5 bases from J; junction bases left unmatched: 6. Germline CDR1 and CDR2: SGHNT and YENEEA. The length of the CDR3 is 14 residues. The CDR3 here is CASSPQGSHNEQFF. In DNA form, the CDR3 reads TGTGCCAGCAGCCCACAGGGGTCTCACAATGAGCAGTTCTTC.

This clone turned up a few times. DNA of the CDR3: TGTGCCAGCAGCTTGGCCCTACTACTACGTGAGCAGTTCTTC. Translated, it gives CASSLALLLREQFF. The chain links TRBV5-6 to TRBJ2-1; D not resolved. Germline assignment: CDR1 SGHDT and CDR2 YYEEEE. V was trimmed by 0 bases and J by 9 bases, leaving 13 bases between them. This CDR3 is built from 14 residues.

The chain joins TRBV5-1 to TRBJ2-2; a possible D gene is TRBD1 (5 bases). The CDR3 extends over 13 amino acids. V was shortened by 6 bases and J by 8 bases, with 14 bases between the two germline ends. Germline CDR1 and CDR2: SGHRS and YFSETQ. The CDR3 coding sequence is TGCGCCAGCAACCAGGGTCCTCGGGGGGAGCTGTTTTTT. This gives the protein CASNQGPRGELFF.

This chain joins TRBV7-9 and TRBJ2-3, with TRBD2 matching 12 bases. With V trimmed by 1 base and J by 5 bases, 4 bases remained unmatched. Germline-derived CDR1 and CDR2 are SEHNR and FQNEAQ (reference sequence). The CDR3 loop spans 16 amino acids. The CDR3 nucleotides read TGTGCCAGCAGCTTAGAGTCGACTAGCGGGAGAGATACGCAGTATTTT. Protein sequence: CASSLESTSGRDTQYF.

This CDR3 is CAISDPMDREHGNTIYF. The CDR3 DNA reads TGTGCCATCAGTGATCCTATGGACAGGGAACACGGAAACACCATATATTTT. The rearrangement links TRBV10-3 to TRBJ1-3; TRBD1 matches 8 bases. After removal of 3 bases from V and 4 bases from J, the junction contained 11 bases not matched to a gene. CDR3 size: 17 residues. Germline lookup yields CDR1 ENHRY and CDR2 SYGVKD.

V and J are TRBV7-9 and TRBJ1-2; possible D gene TRBD1, 5 bases. Germline V gene sequence: CDR1 SEHNR, CDR2 FQNEAQ (reference sequence). V was pared by 11 bases and J by 4 bases, with 17 bases between. The CDR3 extends over 13 amino acids. The CDR3 here is CAAGKGRAYGYTF. As DNA, the CDR3 is TGTGCCGCGGGGAAGGGGCGGGCCTATGGCTACACCTTC.

In this sample, this clone turned up a few times. The chain is built from TRBV10-3 and TRBJ2-2; D perhaps matches TRBD1 (5 bases). From germline, CDR1 is ENHRY and CDR2 SYGVKD. This CDR3 contains 13 residues. V was cut by 3 bases and J by 3 bases, with 5 bases left in between. The CDR3 nucleotides are TGTGCCATCAGTGACAGGGACACCGGGGAGCTGTTTTTT. This codes for CAISDRDTGELFF.

The genes are TRBV7-6 and TRBJ2-7; D gene ambiguous. Germline CDR1 SGHVS, CDR2 FNYEAQ. The CDR3 loop spans 16 amino acids. Trimming cost V 4 bases and J 0 bases, with 16 bases left between them. The CDR3 is CASSSVEAGSSYEQYF. Here the CDR3 DNA reads TGTGCCAGCAGCTCCGTCGAGGCCGGCAGCTCCTACGAGCAGTACTTC.

This rearrangement joins TRBV19 to TRBJ1-2; tentatively, D is TRBD1 (5 bases). Germline V gene lookup returns CDR1 LNHDA and CDR2 SQIVND (reference sequence). The CDR3 sequence is 14 residues long. Trimming removed 10 bases at V and 4 bases at J, with 19 bases between. In nucleotides, the CDR3 is TGTGCCACTCACCAGGGTGCTCGGTTCTATGGCTACACCTTC. This encodes CATHQGARFYGYTF. The entire variable domain, with the rest obtained from reference TRBV19 and TRBJ1-2, is as follows: DGGITQSPKYLFRKEGQNVTLSCEQNLNHDAMYWYRQDPGQGLRLIYYSQIVNDFQKGDIAEGYSVSREKKESFPLTVTSAQKNPTAFYLCATHQGARFYGYTFGSGTRLTVV.

The J gene is TRBJ1-2, the V gene TRBV6-5; 11 bases agree with TRBD1. Germline V lookup: CDR1 MNHEY, CDR2 SVGAGI. The CDR3 runs to 15 residues. Germline trimming cut 6 bases from V and 1 base from J; bases unmatched to any gene: 4. The CDR3 is CASRVDRGLNYGYTF. The CDR3 region has the DNA TGTGCCAGCAGGGTGGACAGGGGGCTTAACTATGGCTACACCTTC.

V gene TRBV28 combines with J gene TRBJ1-1; 9 bases are shared with TRBD1. Germline assignment: CDR1 MDHEN and CDR2 SYDVKM. V was pared by 6 bases and J by 3 bases, with 8 bases of the junction left unmatched. The length of the CDR3 is 15 residues. The CDR3 region has the DNA TGTGCCAGCAGCACATACAGGGGGCGGGACACTGAAGCTTTCTTT. It encodes CASSTYRGRDTEAFF.

The chain recombines TRBV11-3 with TRBJ2-1, with TRBD2 matching over 12 bases. The CDR3 is 15 residues long. The J segment lost 5 bases and the V segment lost 5 bases, leaving 4 bases of the junction unmatched. Germline V gene data show CDR1 as SGHNT and CDR2 as YENEEA. The CDR3: CASSPRTSGDNEQFF. The CDR3 region has the DNA TGTGCCAGCAGCCCACGGACTAGCGGGGACAATGAGCAGTTCTTC.

The chain links TRBV19 to TRBJ2-3, with 13 bases matching TRBD2. The germline V gene encodes CDR1 LNHDA and CDR2 SQIVND (reference sequence). V lost 1 base to trimming and J lost 3 bases; unmatched junction nucleotides: 4. This CDR3 spans 17 amino acids. The chain's CDR3 is CASSIVLAGGPTDTQYF. The CDR3 nucleotides are TGTGCCAGTAGTATAGTACTAGCGGGAGGGCCTACAGATACGCAGTATTTT.

The chain links TRBV7-9 to TRBJ2-1, with D perhaps matching TRBD2 (5 bases). Trimming shortened V by 0 bases and J by 8 bases, and 11 bases separated the two germline ends. The CDR3 spans 14 residues. Germline-derived CDR1 and CDR2 are SEHNR and FQNEAQ (reference sequence). The CDR3 protein is CASSLAGGFDEQFF. The CDR3 coding sequence is TGTGCCAGCAGCTTAGCCGGAGGTTTCGATGAGCAGTTCTTC.

Only a few counts were recorded for this clone. The chain links TRBV5-4 to TRBJ2-6, with 11 bases identical to TRBD1. The germline CDR1 and CDR2 sequences are SGHNT and YYREEE (reference sequence). The V segment lost 3 bases and the J segment 4 bases; nucleotides outside the gene matches: 6. This CDR3 comprises 17 residues. The CDR3 sequence: CASSSGQGAGGANVLTF. DNA for the CDR3: TGTGCCAGCAGCTCCGGACAGGGGGCGGGGGGGGCCAACGTCCTGACTTTC.

This clone appeared a few times. V gene TRBV6-5 combines with J gene TRBJ1-6; tentative D call: TRBD1 (6 bases). The CDR3 runs to 15 residues. The germline V gene encodes CDR1 MNHEY and CDR2 SVGAGI. Deletions cut 7 bases from V and 9 bases from J, with 19 bases between. This CDR3 is CASKTPGGPLSPLHF. DNA for the CDR3: TGTGCCAGCAAAACCCCGGGGGGGCCGCTTTCACCCCTCCACTTT.

The chain is built from TRBV5-1 and TRBJ1-1; D is unclear. Germline V gene data show CDR1 as SGHRS and CDR2 as YFSETQ. This CDR3 comprises 13 residues. V was trimmed by 1 base and J by 5 bases, leaving 9 bases between them. As DNA, the CDR3 is TGCGCCAGCAGCTTGCTCGCGGGGACTGAAGCTTTCTTT. This translates into CASSLLAGTEAFF. Full variable domain (remainder filled in from reference TRBV5-1 and TRBJ1-1): KAGVTQTPRYLIKTRGQQVTLSCSPISGHRSVSWYQQTPGQGLQFLFEYFSETQRNKGNFPGRFSGRQFSNSRSEMNVSTLELGDSALYLCASSLLAGTEAFFGQGTRLTVV.

This clone has only one observation. The V and J genes are TRBV7-9 and TRBJ2-5; 8 positions match TRBD1. V lost 5 bases, J lost 4 bases, and 9 bases stayed unmatched. The germline V gene encodes CDR1 SEHNR and CDR2 FQNEAQ (reference sequence). The CDR3 has 15 residues. The CDR3 sequence is CASSQGDRMGETQYF. CDR3 coding DNA: TGTGCCAGCAGCCAAGGGGACAGGATGGGAGAGACCCAGTACTTC. The full variable domain, completed using reference TRBV7-9 and TRBJ2-5, is DTGVSQNPRHKITKRGQNVTFRCDPISEHNRLYWYRQTLGQGPEFLTYFQNEAQLEKSRLLSDRFSAERPKGSFSTLEIQRTEQGDSAMYLCASSQGDRMGETQYFGPGTRLLVL.

CDR3: CATSPDGGYGYTF. The CDR3 region has the DNA TGTGCCACCAGTCCTGACGGCGGGTATGGCTACACCTTC. This chain joins TRBV15 and TRBJ1-2; D is unresolved. CDR1 and CDR2 (germline): LNHNV, YYDKDF (reference sequence). V was pared by 6 bases and J by 5 bases, with 13 bases between. This CDR3 region has 13 residues.

This clone has a single count. The chain uses TRBV5-1 and TRBJ2-1; maybe TRBD1 (6 bases). Germline CDR1 SGHRS, CDR2 YFSETQ. Trimming stripped 0 bases from V and 0 bases from J, with 10 bases between. The CDR3 length is 16 residues. The CDR3 bases are TGCGCCAGCAGCTTGGTCGGGACAAGCTCCTACAATGAGCAGTTCTTC. Amino acids: CASSLVGTSSYNEQFF.

The chain links TRBV6-6 to TRBJ2-7, with TRBD1 as a possible D gene (6 bases). Germline CDR1 MNHNY, CDR2 SVGAGI (reference sequence). Trimming shortened V by 6 bases and J by 5 bases, and 11 bases separated the two germline ends. The CDR3 is 12 amino acids. In nucleotides, the CDR3 is TGTGCCAGCAGACAACAGGGAAACGAGCAGTACTTC. It yields the protein CASRQQGNEQYF.

The V call is TRBV28, the J call TRBJ1-1; 7 nucleotides match TRBD1. Looked up from germline, CDR1 is MDHEN and CDR2 is SYDVKM. The CDR3 has 15 amino acids. The V and J ends lost 7 bases and 0 bases, in that order; junction bases with no gene match: 8. The CDR3 nucleotides are TGTGCCAGCACCTCTGGAGGGGGCTTGAACACTGAAGCTTTCTTT. The encoded protein is CASTSGGGLNTEAFF.